This section outlines one T cell receptor beta chain sequence together with its context. Its target is not known. TCRdb analysed the 5' RACE reads with MiXCR anew, one entry per CDR3 protein. The sample includes a few hundred thousand distinct CDR3 sequences, roughly 17% of them seen just once. The data are from a study of T cells after yellow fever vaccination. Germline V gene lookup returns CDR1 SGHNT and CDR2 YYREEE (reference sequence). The CDR3 runs 15 residues. V lost 4 bases and J lost 7; bases outside the gene matches: 8. Overall study results and limits: Re-detected after boosting: most primary clones, around 97% of CD4 and 80% to 90% of CD8. Few clonotypes appeared in both CD4 and CD8 compartments.

This chain uses TRBV5-4 with TRBJ2-5, with TRBD1 matching over 12 bases. The receptor comes from a young man who received the YFV17D yellow fever vaccine. The sample consisted of PBMCs, taken 5 to 6 days after the first yellow fever vaccination. Here the CDR3 reads CASSPPPGQGATQYF. For the CDR3, the DNA is TGTGCCAGCAGCCCTCCACCGGGACAGGGGGCGACCCAGTACTTC.